The clone carrying this TCR beta chain appeared once. The sample originates from a study of blood T cell repertoires in COVID-19. Study overall: Researchers got acute and convalescent COVID-19 samples from the United States, Italy and Spain.

Clones were sequenced by immunoSEQ multiplex PCR, and TCRdb holds only the in-frame ones, with some missing. Here the sample spans about 210,000 clones, around four fifths being singletons. This CDR3 comprises 13 residues. V dropped 3 bases and J dropped 2 bases, with 8 bases sitting between them. The chain employs TRBV12-3 or TRBV12-4 and TRBJ2-7; tentative D call: TRBD2 (6 bases). The sequence came from a woman aged 50 to 65 with active or convalescent COVID-19. Sequenced input: peripheral blood. The CDR3 protein is CASSLVAAYEQYF. The CDR3, as DNA: TGTGCCAGCAGTTTGGTAGCGGCCTACGAGCAGTACTTC.